A selection of T cell receptor beta chains follows, all from one sample in a study of response to subunit inactivated influenza vaccine. A single record per CDR3 protein comes from TCRdb applying MiXCR to the RT-PCR reads. The sample has fewer than 550,000 distinct CDR3 sequences; 25% are singletons. The specimen comprised CD4+ T cells sorted from PBMCs, sampled 5 days after vaccination. These receptors came from a man aged 45-65 years who received an inactivated influenza vaccine. CDR3s include the opening cysteine and the closing phenylalanine or tryptophan. The D gene is left open where the match is weak. Only part of the rows carry a size: once, few, many, or a class if the clone is expanded.

>TRBV25-1|TRBJ2-3|.|.|14
TGTGCCAGCAGTGAACATGACTTGACAGATACGCAGTATTTT
CASSEHDLTDTQYF
>TRBV11-1|TRBJ2-3|few|.|15
TGTGCCAGCAGCTTTGGGGATCTGGCCACAGATACGCAGTATTTT
CASSFGDLATDTQYF
>TRBV5-1|TRBJ2-1|.|TRBD2|18
TGCGCCAGCAGCTTGTGGTCTAGCGGGAGACGGTGGAGGGATGAGCAGTTCTTC
CASSLWSSGRRWRDEQFF
>TRBV20-1|TRBJ2-5|few|TRBD2|15
TGCAGTGCCACACCGACTAGCGGGGTGCAAGAGACCCAGTACTTC
CSATPTSGVQETQYF
>TRBV29-1|TRBJ2-5|.|TRBD1|14
TGCAGCGTTGAAAGGAGGACAGGGGAAGAGACCCAGTACTTC
CSVERRTGEETQYF
>TRBV20-1|TRBJ1-5|.|TRBD1|13
TGCAGTGCTTCCCGGGACAGGGATCAGCCCCAGCATTTT
CSASRDRDQPQHF
>TRBV5-1|TRBJ1-2|few|.|14
TGCGCCAGCAGCTTGGCCAGGAGGGGGTATGGCTACACCTTC
CASSLARRGYGYTF
>TRBV10-3|TRBJ1-5|few|TRBD1|15
TGTGCCATCAGTGAGTCGGGACAGGCCAATCAGCCCCAGCATTTT
CAISESGQANQPQHF
>TRBV10-3|TRBJ2-7|few|.|13
TGTGCCATCAGCGAGGGCAGGCCCTACGAGCAGTACTTC
CAISEGRPYEQYF
>TRBV6-2/TRBV6-3|TRBJ2-6|few|TRBD1|18
TGTGCCAGCAGACGACCGGGACAGGGAACCTCTGGGGCCAACGTCCTGACTTTC
CASRRPGQGTSGANVLTF
>TRBV20-1|TRBJ2-3|few|TRBD2|14
TGCAGTGCTAGAGCAGGACTAGCGGAAGATACGCAGTATTTT
CSARAGLAEDTQYF
>TRBV6-1|TRBJ1-1|.|TRBD1|14
TGTGCCAGCAGTAGCGCCGGGACAGGTACTGAAGCTTTCTTT
CASSSAGTGTEAFF
>TRBV6-4|TRBJ1-1|few|.|14
TGTGCCAGCAGACCAAAGGGGAGTTGGACTGAAGCTTTCTTT
CASRPKGSWTEAFF
>TRBV11-1|TRBJ2-1|few|.|15
TGTGCCAGCAGCTTTGGCCTAGCGACAAACAATGAGCAGTTCTTC
CASSFGLATNNEQFF
>TRBV4-2|TRBJ2-5|few|.|18
TGTGCCAGCAGCCAAGGAGTTCGGGGGCCGAGAAACCAAGAGACCCAGTACTTC
CASSQGVRGPRNQETQYF
>TRBV11-2|TRBJ2-1|few|.|14
TGTGCCAGCAGCGCTTTTACGGGCGGAAATGAGCAGTTCTTC
CASSAFTGGNEQFF
>TRBV9|TRBJ2-2|.|TRBD2|15
TGTGCCAGCAGCGCTAGCGGGAGGGTAACCGGGGAGCTGTTTTTT
CASSASGRVTGELFF
>TRBV18|TRBJ1-2|few|TRBD1|13
TGTGCCAGCTCATCAACAGGGGGCGTTGGCTACACCTTC
CASSSTGGVGYTF